This T cell receptor (beta chain) was documented in a study of metastatic and nonmetastatic thyroid tumors. Across the whole study: Both malignant and benign thyroid patients supplied peripheral blood and tumor or nodule tissue samples, across which the repertoires of these patients were then compared.

Study-wide results and limits: TCR beta diversity was reportedly significantly higher in malignant thyroid tumors than benign nodules, in blood and tumor.

This clone was seen many times. Its antigen is as yet unknown. CDR3 length: 14 residues. The V and J ends lost 6 bases and 6 bases respectively, with 17 bases between them. Germline CDR1 and CDR2: MDHEN and SYDVKM. In the original analysis: For papillary thyroid cancer, a distant-metastasis classifier was constructed from CDR3 differences observed across clinicopathological groups. TCRdb re-called clones from the PCR reads using MiXCR. The V and J calls were determined by TCRdb, not by the authors. The profile shows around 89,000 clones, 15% of them singletons. Every patient underwent thyroid surgery untreated.

The receptor's source is a female donor with papillary thyroid cancer or a benign thyroid nodule (not recorded which). Some clones in this sample may be carry-over from other donors' samples. Sequencing was carried out using blood. This chain uses TRBV28 with TRBJ1-1; D not resolved. The CDR3 protein is CASRSLSSGSEAFF. In DNA, the CDR3 is TGTGCCAGCAGATCTCTAAGCTCTGGGTCTGAAGCTTTCTTT.